This T cell receptor beta chain appears in the sequencing data of a study of blood T cells in healthy people across ages. Whole-study findings and limits: Compared with aged donors, long-lived donors showed fewer expanded clones, suggesting selection.

The CDR3 has 16 residues. Germline V lookup: CDR1 LGHDT, CDR2 YNNKEL (reference sequence). A J-beta primer mix and a sample-barcoded 5' primer were used in a second PCR of about 6 to 12 cycles. Each cDNA molecule carried a tag from a template-switch adaptor that contained 12 random nucleotides. MiXCR, applied by TCRdb to the 5' RACE reads, yields one record per CDR3 protein. This sample has 600,000 to 1,000,000 distinct CDR3 sequences, with around 25% found just once. Every sample yielded at least 6.5 million isolated PBMCs. On this clonotype: The antigen remains undetermined.

In addition, the sample was reused for a study of T cells of mothers and their children. This second report adds: Using approximately 1.5 ug per 15 ul, all extracted RNA underwent cDNA synthesis.

Sample: blood. The sequence derives from a boy aged 5-17 years in good health. The chain recombines TRBV3-1 with TRBJ2-5; 7 bases agree with TRBD2. The tail of the sequence fits TRBJ2-1 better, so the J call may be wrong. CDR3 sequence reads: CASSQGGAGRSNEQFF. CDR3 in DNA: TGTGCCAGCAGCCAAGGGGGAGCGGGACGTAGCAATGAGCAGTTCTTC.